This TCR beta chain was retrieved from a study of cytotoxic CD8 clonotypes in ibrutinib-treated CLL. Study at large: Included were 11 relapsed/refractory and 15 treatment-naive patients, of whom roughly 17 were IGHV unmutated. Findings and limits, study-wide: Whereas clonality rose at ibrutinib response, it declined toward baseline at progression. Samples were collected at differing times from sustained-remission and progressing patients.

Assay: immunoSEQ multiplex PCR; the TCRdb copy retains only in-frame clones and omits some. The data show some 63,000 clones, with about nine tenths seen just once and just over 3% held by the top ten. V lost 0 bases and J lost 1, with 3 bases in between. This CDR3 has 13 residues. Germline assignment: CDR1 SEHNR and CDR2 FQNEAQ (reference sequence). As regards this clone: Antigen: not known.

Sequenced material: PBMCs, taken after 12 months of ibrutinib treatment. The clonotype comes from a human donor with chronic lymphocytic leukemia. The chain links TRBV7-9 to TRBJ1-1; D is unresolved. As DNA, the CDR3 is TGTGCCAGCAGCTTAGCGAGGAACACTGAAGCTTTCTTT. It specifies CASSLARNTEAFF.